This entry features one T cell receptor beta chain sequence. Its antigen is unknown. V was cut by 2 bases and J by 8 bases, with 9 bases left in between. The CDR3 contains 13 residues. Germline V CDR1 and CDR2: MGHRA, YSYEKL. One entry per CDR3 protein, called by TCRdb with MiXCR from the PCR reads. The profile shows about half a million distinct CDR3 sequences, roughly 24% of them singletons. Naive CD8 sequencing libraries were generated from roughly 20,000 to 1,000,000 sorted cells, with 10%, 30% or 50% RNA as input. The data derive from a study of molecular identifiers for immune sequencing clone quantification. Whole-study results and caveats: In CMV-specific effectors, clones above 20 copies held over 98% of molecules; naive, under 1%.

The sequence derives from a human donor in good health. Some libraries in this study had Jurkat cell RNA spiked in. The specimen was naive CD8+ T cells from blood, with Jurkat cell RNA spiked in. Sample subset: FACS-sorted CD8+CD4-CCR7+CD45RA+ naive T cells. This rearrangement joins TRBV4-1 to TRBJ1-4; D is unclear. The CDR3 spells CASSQIYGEKLFF. CDR3 nucleotides: TGCGCCAGCAGCCAAATCTACGGAGAAAAACTGTTTTTT.